Below are 6 T cell receptor beta chains sequenced from a single sample in a study of beta chain features in type 1 diabetes (dated 2018 in TCRdb). The library was generated by the immunoSEQ multiplex PCR assay. The High Capacity cDNA Reverse Transcription Kit was used to reverse transcribe all of the isolated RNA, meaning that expressed TCRB transcripts were what got sequenced. TCRdb re-hosts the immuneACCESS table, in-frame sequences only. Its copies lack some clones; in the studies checked, an unresolved V gene accounts for under half of them, and the cause for the rest is not known. In this sample the table shows 600,000 to 750,000 clones, about an eighth of which occur a single time. More than 0.1% of the sample comes from the top ten. The antigens these receptors bind are not known. What the research found in general, with its limitations: A moderate but significant shortening of TCRB CDR3 length was observed in type 1 diabetes patients in all four CD4+ subsets.

Sequenced: naive CD4+ T cells from blood. In light of the paper, this sample's cell subset or site label describes: true naive CD4+ T cells. Receptor source: a man aged 25 to 40 with type 1 diabetes.

The chain combines TRBV28 with TRBJ1-2, with D possibly being TRBD1 (6 bases). The CDR3 sequence is 15 residues long. Germline CDR1 and CDR2: MDHEN and SYDVKM. Trimming took 3 bases from V and 2 from J, leaving 13 bases between them. CDR3 in amino acids: CASSLGSGVNYGYTF. The DNA for the CDR3 is TGTGCCAGCAGTTTGGGTTCAGGGGTGAACTATGGCTACACCTTC.

The chain couples TRBV7-9 to TRBJ2-7, with D possibly TRBD2 on 5 matching bases. This CDR3 is built from 18 residues. V was shortened by 5 bases and J by 1 base, with 24 bases between the two germline ends. Germline V gives CDR1 SEHNR, CDR2 FQNEAQ (reference sequence). DNA for the CDR3: TGTGCCAGCAGCCAGCCCACTTCCCCGCAACTAGGGTCCTACGAGCAGTACTTC. Amino acids: CASSQPTSPQLGSYEQYF.

The gene calls are TRBV25-1 and TRBJ1-4; 7 bases match TRBD1. V gave up 2 bases and J gave up 12 bases; unmatched junction bases: 9. This CDR3 is 14 amino acids long. CDR1 is MGHDK, CDR2 SYGVNS, per germline. CDR3 DNA sequence: TGTGCCAGCAGTGAACAGGGGGGCCCCAGTGAACTGTTTTTT. Protein sequence: CASSEQGGPSELFF.

The chain uses TRBV7-9 and TRBJ2-3; D call uncertain. CDR3 length: 11 amino acids. Germline CDR1 SEHNR, CDR2 FQNEAQ (reference sequence). Trimming removed 2 bases from V and 6 bases from J, with 3 bases in between. Here the CDR3 DNA reads TGTGCCAGCAGCTTAAAGGATACGCAGTATTTT. Protein sequence: CASSLKDTQYF.

The V gene is TRBV6-1, the J gene TRBJ2-1, with 7 bases lining up with TRBD1. Germline CDR1 and CDR2: MNHNS and SASEGT. V shed 0 bases, J shed 6 bases, and the junction held 2 bases outside the gene matches. The CDR3 covers 14 residues. Here the CDR3 reads CASSEAGTANEQFF. CDR3 nucleotides: TGTGCCAGCAGTGAAGCGGGGACAGCCAATGAGCAGTTCTTC.

Only a few counts were recorded for this clone. The V call is TRBV10-3, the J call TRBJ1-5, with TRBD1 matching 8 bases. V was pared by 7 bases and J by 7 bases, with 9 bases of the junction left unmatched. CDR1 is ENHRY and CDR2 is SYGVKD in the germline V gene. The CDR3 has 14 amino acids. CDR3 in DNA: TGTGCCATCAAGCCGGACAGGGATGGCCAGCCCCAGCATTTT. Encoded protein: CAIKPDRDGQPQHF.